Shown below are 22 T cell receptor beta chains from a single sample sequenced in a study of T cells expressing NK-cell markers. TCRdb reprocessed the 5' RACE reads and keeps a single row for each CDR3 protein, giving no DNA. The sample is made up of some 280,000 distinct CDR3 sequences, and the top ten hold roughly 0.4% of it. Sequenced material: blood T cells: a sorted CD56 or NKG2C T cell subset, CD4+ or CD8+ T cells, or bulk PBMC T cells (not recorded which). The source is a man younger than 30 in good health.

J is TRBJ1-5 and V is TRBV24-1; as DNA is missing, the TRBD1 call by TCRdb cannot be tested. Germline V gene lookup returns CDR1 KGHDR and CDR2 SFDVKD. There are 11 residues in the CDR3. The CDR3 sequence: CATGGAGGQHF.

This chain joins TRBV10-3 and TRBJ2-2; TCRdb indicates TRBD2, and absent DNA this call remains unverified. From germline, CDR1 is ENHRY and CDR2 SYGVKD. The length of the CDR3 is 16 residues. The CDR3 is CAISESQGPNTGELFF.

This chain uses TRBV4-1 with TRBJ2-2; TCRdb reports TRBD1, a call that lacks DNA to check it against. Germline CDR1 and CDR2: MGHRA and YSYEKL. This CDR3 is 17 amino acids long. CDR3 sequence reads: CASSQVGGGTGPGELFF.

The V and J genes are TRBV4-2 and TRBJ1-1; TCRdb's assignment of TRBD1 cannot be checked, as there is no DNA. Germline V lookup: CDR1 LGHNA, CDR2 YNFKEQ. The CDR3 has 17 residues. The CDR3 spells CASSRNRGAKINTEAFF.

CDR3 loop: CASSSGQGPPLDTQYF. The rearrangement uses TRBV12-3 or TRBV12-4 and TRBJ2-3; lacking DNA, the TRBD1 call made by TCRdb goes unchecked. CDR3 length equals 16 residues.

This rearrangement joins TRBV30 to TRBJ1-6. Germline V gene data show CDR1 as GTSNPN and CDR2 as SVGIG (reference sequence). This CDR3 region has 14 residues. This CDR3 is CAWSVDSYNSPLHF.

The CDR3 protein is CASSQDNGDEQFF. V is TRBV4-1 and J is TRBJ2-1. This CDR3 contains 13 residues. The germline CDR1 and CDR2 sequences are MGHRA and YSYEKL.

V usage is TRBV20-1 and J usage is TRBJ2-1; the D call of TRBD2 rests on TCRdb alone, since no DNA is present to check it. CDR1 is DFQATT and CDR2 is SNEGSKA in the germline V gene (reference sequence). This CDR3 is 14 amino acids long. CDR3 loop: CSARGTSSVYEQFF.

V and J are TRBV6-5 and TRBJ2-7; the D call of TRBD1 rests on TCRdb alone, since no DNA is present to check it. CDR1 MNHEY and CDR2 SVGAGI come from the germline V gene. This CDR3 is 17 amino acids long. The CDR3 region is CASITLVAGQGNYEQYF.

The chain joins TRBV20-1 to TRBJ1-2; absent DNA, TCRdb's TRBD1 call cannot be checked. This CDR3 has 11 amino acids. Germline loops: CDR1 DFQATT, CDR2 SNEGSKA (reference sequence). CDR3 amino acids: CSVTGGVGYTF.

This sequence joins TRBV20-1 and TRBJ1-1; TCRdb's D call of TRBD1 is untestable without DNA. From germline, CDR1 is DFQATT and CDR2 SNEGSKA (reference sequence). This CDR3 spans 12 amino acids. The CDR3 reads CSALDRLQKAFF.

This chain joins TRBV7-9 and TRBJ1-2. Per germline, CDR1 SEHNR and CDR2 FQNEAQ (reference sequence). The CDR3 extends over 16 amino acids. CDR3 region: CASSLVIGQLNYGYTF.

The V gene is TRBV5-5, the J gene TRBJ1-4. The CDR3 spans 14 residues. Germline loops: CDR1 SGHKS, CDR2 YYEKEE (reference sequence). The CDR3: CASSLRQLNEKLFF.

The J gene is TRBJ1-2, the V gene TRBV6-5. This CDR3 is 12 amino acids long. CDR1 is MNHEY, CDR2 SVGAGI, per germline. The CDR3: CASSDRAGGYTF.

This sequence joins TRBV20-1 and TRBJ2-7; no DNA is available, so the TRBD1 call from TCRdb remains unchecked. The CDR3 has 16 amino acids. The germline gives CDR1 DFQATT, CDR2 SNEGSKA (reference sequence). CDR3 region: CSARTGSGGDSYEQYF.

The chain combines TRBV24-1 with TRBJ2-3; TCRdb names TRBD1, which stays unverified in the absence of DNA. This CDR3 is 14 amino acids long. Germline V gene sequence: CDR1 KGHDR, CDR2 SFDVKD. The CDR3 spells CATSESWAGDTQYF.

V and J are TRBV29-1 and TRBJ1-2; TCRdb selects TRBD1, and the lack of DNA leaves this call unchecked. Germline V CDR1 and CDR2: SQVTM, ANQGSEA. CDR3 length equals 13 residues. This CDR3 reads CSVELDNYYGYTF.

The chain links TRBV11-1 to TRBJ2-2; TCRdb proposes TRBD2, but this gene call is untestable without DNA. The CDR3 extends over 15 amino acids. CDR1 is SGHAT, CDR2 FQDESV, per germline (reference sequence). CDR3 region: CASSPLAGVTGELFF.

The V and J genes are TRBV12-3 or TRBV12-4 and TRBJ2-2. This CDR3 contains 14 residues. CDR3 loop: CASSLASGTGELFF.

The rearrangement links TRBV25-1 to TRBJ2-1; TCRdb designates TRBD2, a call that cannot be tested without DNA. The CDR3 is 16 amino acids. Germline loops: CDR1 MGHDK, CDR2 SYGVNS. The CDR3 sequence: CASSRHSGRGDNEQFF. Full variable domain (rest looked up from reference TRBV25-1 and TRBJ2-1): EADIYQTPRYLVIGTGKKITLECSQTMGHDKMYWYQQDPGMELHLIHYSYGVNSTEKGDLSSESTVSRIRTEHFPLTLESARPSHTSQYLCASSRHSGRGDNEQFFGPGTRLTVL.

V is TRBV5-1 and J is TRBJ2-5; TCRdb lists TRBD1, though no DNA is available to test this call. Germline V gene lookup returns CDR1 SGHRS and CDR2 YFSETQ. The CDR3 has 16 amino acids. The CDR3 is CASSWPRDHNLGAQYF.

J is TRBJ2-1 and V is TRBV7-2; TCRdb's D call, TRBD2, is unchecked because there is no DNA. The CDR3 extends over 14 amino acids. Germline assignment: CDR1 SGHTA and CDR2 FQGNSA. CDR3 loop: CVSSPGTGGRGRFF.